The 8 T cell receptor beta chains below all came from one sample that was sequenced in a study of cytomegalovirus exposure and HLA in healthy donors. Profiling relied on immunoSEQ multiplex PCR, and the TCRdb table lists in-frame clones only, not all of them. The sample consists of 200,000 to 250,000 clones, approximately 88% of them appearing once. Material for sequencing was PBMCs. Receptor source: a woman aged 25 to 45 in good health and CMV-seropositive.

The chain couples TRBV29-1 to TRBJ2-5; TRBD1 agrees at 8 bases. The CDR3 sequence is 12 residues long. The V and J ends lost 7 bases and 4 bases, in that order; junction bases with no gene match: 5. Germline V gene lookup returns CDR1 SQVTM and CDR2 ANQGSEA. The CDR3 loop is CSAGQGGETQYF. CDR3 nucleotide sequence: TGCAGCGCCGGACAGGGTGGAGAGACCCAGTACTTC.

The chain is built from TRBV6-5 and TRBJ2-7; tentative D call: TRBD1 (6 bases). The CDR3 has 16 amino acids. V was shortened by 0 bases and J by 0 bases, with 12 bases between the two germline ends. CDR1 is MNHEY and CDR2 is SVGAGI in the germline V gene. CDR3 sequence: CASSYSWSGASYEQYF. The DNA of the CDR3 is TGTGCCAGCAGTTACTCGTGGTCAGGGGCCTCCTACGAGCAGTACTTC.

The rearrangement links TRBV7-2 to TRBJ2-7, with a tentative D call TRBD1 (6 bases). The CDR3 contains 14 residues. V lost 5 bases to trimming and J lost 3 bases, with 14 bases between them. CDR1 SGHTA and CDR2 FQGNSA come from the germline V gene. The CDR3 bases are TGTGCCAGCAGCCGCACAGGGATGGGCTACGAGCAGTACTTC. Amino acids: CASSRTGMGYEQYF.

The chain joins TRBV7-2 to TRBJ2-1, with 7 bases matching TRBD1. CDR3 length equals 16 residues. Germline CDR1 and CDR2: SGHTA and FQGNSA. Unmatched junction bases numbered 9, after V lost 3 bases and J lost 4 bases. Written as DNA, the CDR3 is TGTGCCAGCAGCTTCTATGACAGGGAAGTTTACAATGAGCAGTTCTTC. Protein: CASSFYDREVYNEQFF.

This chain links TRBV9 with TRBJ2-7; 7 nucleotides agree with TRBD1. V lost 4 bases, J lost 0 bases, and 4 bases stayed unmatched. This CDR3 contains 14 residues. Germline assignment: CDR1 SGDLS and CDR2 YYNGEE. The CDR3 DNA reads TGTGCCAGCAGCCCGGGACAGAACTCCTACGAGCAGTACTTC. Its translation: CASSPGQNSYEQYF.

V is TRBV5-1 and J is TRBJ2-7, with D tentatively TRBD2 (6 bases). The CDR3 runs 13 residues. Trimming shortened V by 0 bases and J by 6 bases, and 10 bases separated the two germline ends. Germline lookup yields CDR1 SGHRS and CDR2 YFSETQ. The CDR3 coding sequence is TGCGCCAGCAGCTTGGCCGGGGGTCTCGAGCAGTACTTC. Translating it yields CASSLAGGLEQYF.

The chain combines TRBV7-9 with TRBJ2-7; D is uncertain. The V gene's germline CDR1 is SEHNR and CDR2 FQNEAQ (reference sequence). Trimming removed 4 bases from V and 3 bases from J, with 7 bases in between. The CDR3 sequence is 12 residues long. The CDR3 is CASSSQHYEQYF. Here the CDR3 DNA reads TGTGCCAGCAGCTCCCAACACTACGAGCAGTACTTC.

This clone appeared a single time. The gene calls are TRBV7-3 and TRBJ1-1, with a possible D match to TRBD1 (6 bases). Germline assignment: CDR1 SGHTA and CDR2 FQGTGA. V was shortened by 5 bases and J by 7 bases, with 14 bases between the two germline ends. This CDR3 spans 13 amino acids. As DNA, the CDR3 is TGTGCCAGCAGCCCGGGGGGGCATGGTGAAGCTTTCTTT. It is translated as CASSPGGHGEAFF.